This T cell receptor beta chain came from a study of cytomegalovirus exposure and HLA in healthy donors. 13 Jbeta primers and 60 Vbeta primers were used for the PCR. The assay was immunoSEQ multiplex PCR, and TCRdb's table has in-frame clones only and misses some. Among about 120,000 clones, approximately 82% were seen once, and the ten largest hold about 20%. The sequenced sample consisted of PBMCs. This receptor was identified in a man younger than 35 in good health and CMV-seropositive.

The chain's CDR3 is CASSLGDRYEQYF. The CDR3 DNA is TGTGCCAGCAGCTTAGGGGACAGGTACGAGCAGTACTTC. This chain connects TRBV7-9 to TRBJ2-7; 8 bases fit TRBD1. The ends lost 1 base at V and 4 bases at J; junction bases unmatched: 0. The CDR3 totals 13 residues. Germline V gene sequence: CDR1 SEHNR, CDR2 FQNEAQ (reference sequence).